Below are 16 T cell receptor beta chains sequenced from a single sample in a study of T cells in Graves' hyperthyroidism and ophthalmopathy. Regions amplified from RNA transcripts were the TCR beta CDR3 regions. Carried out on the TCR CDR3, a first-round RT-PCR used the HTBI primer set. One entry per CDR3 protein, called by TCRdb with MiXCR from the multiplex PCR reads. Found here are some 350,000 distinct CDR3 sequences, around a quarter of them singletons; the top ten hold 73%. Material for sequencing was blood. All receptors derive from a man aged 45-65 years with Graves' hyperthyroidism.

On this clonotype itself: A read error may explain this, as a much larger clone is one base away. This sequence joins TRBV5-1 and TRBJ2-7; D remains ambiguous. CDR3 length equals 13 residues. CDR1 and CDR2 (germline): SGHRS, YFSETQ. CDR3 nucleotide sequence: TGCGCCAGCAGCCAGAGTCTGAACTACGAGCGGTACTTC. Translating gives CASSQSLNYERYF. The variable domain in full, with the rest retrieved from reference TRBV5-1 and TRBJ2-7, is KAGVTQTPRYLIKTRGQQVTLSCSPISGHRSVSWYQQTPGQGLQFLFEYFSETQRNKGNFPGRFSGRQFSNSRSEMNVSTLELGDSALYLCASSQSLNYERYFGPGTRLTVT.

This clonotype showed up just a few times. The chain joins TRBV12-3 or TRBV12-4 to TRBJ2-1, with 11 bases that match TRBD2. CDR3 length: 19 residues. V lost 7 bases, J lost 0 bases, and 14 bases stayed unmatched. The CDR3 nucleotides are TGTGCCAGCAAAGGTAGCGGGAGGGCTGGGGGGGGCTCCTACAATGAGCAGTTCTTC. Protein product: CASKGSGRAGGGSYNEQFF.

This sequence joins TRBV28 and TRBJ2-5; 7 nucleotides agree with TRBD2. The CDR3 spans 15 residues. V was clipped by 3 bases and J by 6 bases; unmatched bases: 10. Germline CDR1 MDHEN, CDR2 SYDVKM. The CDR3 DNA reads as TGTGCCAGCAGTTTGTCGACTGGCGGGAGTAAGACCCAGTACTTC. Translating gives CASSLSTGGSKTQYF. The variable domain in full, with the rest retrieved from reference TRBV28 and TRBJ2-5, is DVKVTQSSRYLVKRTGEKVFLECVQDMDHENMFWYRQDPGLGLRLIYFSYDVKMKEKGDIPEGYSVSREKKERFSLILESASTNQTSMYLCASSLSTGGSKTQYFGPGTRLLVL.

This clonotype came up a few times. The gene calls are TRBV18 and TRBJ2-7; D is possibly TRBD1 (6 bases). This CDR3 region has 16 residues. The V end was cut by 3 bases, the J end by 2 bases, with 17 bases between. Germline loops: CDR1 KGHSH, CDR2 LQKENI. CDR3 DNA: TGTGCCAGCTCACCTTACGGTGTGGACAGAACCTACGAGCAGTACTTC. This translates into CASSPYGVDRTYEQYF.

This chain links TRBV11-2 with TRBJ2-2; D not certain. Trimming removed 2 bases at V and 2 bases at J, with 6 bases between. The CDR3 contains 14 residues. Germline values: CDR1 SGHAT, CDR2 FQNNGV. CDR3 sequence reads: CASSLSYNTGELFF. Here the CDR3 DNA reads TGTGCCAGCAGCTTATCCTATAACACCGGGGAGCTGTTTTTT.

On this clonotype itself: Possible read error: a much larger clone is one base away. The chain is built from TRBV5-1 and TRBJ2-7, with D perhaps TRBD2 (6 bases). The CDR3 is made up of 12 amino acids. The ends were cut back, 4 bases at V and 7 bases at J, with 12 bases in the middle. The germline CDR1 and CDR2 sequences are SGHRS and YFSETQ. Here the CDR3 DNA reads TGCGCCAGCAGCCCGGGAGAGTTTGAGCAGTACTTC. Residues: CASSPGEFEQYF.

The V gene is TRBV7-3, the J gene TRBJ2-7; TRBD1 aligns across 8 bases. This CDR3 spans 14 amino acids. Germline CDR1 SGHTA, CDR2 FQGTGA. The V and J ends lost 5 bases and 0 bases, in that order; junction bases with no gene match: 3. This chain's CDR3 is CASSTGQASYEQYF. DNA of the CDR3: TGTGCCAGCAGCACGGGACAGGCCTCCTACGAGCAGTACTTC.

The V and J genes are TRBV30 and TRBJ1-2; TRBD1 matches at 7 bases. The CDR3 is 12 amino acids. V shed 8 bases, J shed 0 bases, and the junction held 3 bases outside the gene matches. Germline CDR1 GTSNPN, CDR2 SVGIG (reference sequence). DNA of the CDR3: TGTGCCGGGACAGCAGCTAACTATGGCTACACCTTC. As protein: CAGTAANYGYTF. Drawing the rest from reference TRBV30 and TRBJ1-2, the complete variable domain is SQTIHQWPATLVQPVGSPLSLECTVEGTSNPNLYWYRQAAGRGLQLLFYSVGIGQISSEVPQNLSASRPQDRQFILSSKKLLLSDSGFYLCAGTAANYGYTFGSGTRLTVV.

V and J are TRBV9 and TRBJ1-2, with 7 bases lining up with TRBD1. This CDR3 region has 16 residues. V dropped 0 bases and J dropped 2; count of bases not matched to a gene: 7. Looked up from germline, CDR1 is SGDLS and CDR2 is YYNGEE. Written as DNA, the CDR3 is TGTGCCAGCAGCGTAGACGCGGGACAGATGAACTATGGCTACACCTTC. It codes for CASSVDAGQMNYGYTF.

The chain links TRBV2 to TRBJ2-6, with 9 nucleotides matching TRBD1. Germline V lookup: CDR1 SNHLY, CDR2 FYNNEI. The CDR3 consists of 17 residues. With V trimmed by 1 base and J by 5 bases, 6 bases remained unmatched. The CDR3 bases are TGTGCCAGCAGTGAAGGAACAGGGGGCTTTAGGGCCAACGTCCTGACTTTC. This encodes CASSEGTGGFRANVLTF.

This clonotype was observed at least ten times. The J gene is TRBJ1-1, the V gene TRBV12-3 or TRBV12-4; TRBD1 is a possible D gene (5 bases). With 5 bases removed from V and 0 bases from J, the gap between germline ends came to 13 bases. The CDR3 has 15 amino acids. CDR3 sequence (DNA): TGTGCCAGCAGTCCAAGCAGGGCCCTGAACACTGAAGCTTTCTTT. It yields the protein CASSPSRALNTEAFF.

The J gene is TRBJ2-5, the V gene TRBV4-1, with unresolved D. CDR1 and CDR2 from the germline V gene are MGHRA and YSYEKL. The CDR3 consists of 14 residues. V was pared by 6 bases and J by 1 base, with 12 bases between. The CDR3 region is CASSAMGAQETQYF. For the CDR3, the DNA is TGCGCCAGCAGTGCGATGGGTGCCCAAGAGACCCAGTACTTC.

This chain uses TRBV30 with TRBJ2-1; D remains ambiguous. Germline values: CDR1 GTSNPN, CDR2 SVGIG (reference sequence). The V end was cut by 3 bases, the J end by 7 bases, with 4 bases between. CDR3 size: 10 residues. The CDR3 sequence is CAWRTNEQFF. CDR3 nucleotide sequence: TGTGCCTGGAGAACTAATGAGCAGTTCTTC.

This clonotype showed up many times. The chain couples TRBV7-9 to TRBJ2-7; D is perhaps TRBD1 (5 bases). The CDR3 has 12 amino acids. Per the germline V gene, CDR1 is SEHNR and CDR2 is FQNEAQ (reference sequence). V lost 5 bases, J lost 4 bases, and 9 bases lay in between. The CDR3 sequence is CASSLTVYEQYF. Here the CDR3 DNA reads TGTGCCAGCAGCCTGACAGTTTACGAGCAGTACTTC.

With regard to this clonotype: One junction end disagrees with the germline gene, perhaps due to a read error. The chain couples TRBV2 to TRBJ2-5, with TRBD2 identical over 9 bases. CDR1 SNHLY and CDR2 FYNNEI come from the germline V gene. The CDR3 runs 15 residues. This chain's CDR3 is CASRETSGAQENQYF. Written as DNA, the CDR3 is TGTGCCAGCAGAGAGACTAGCGGAGCCCAAGAGAACCAGTACTTC.

This clonotype was picked up a small number of times. J is TRBJ2-1 and V is TRBV2; TRBD2 might be the D (5 bases). CDR1 and CDR2 (germline): SNHLY, FYNNEI. This CDR3 region has 14 residues. V was trimmed by 7 bases and J by 7 bases, leaving 17 bases between them. CDR3 sequence: CASISQRPSNEQFF. In nucleotides, the CDR3 is TGTGCCAGCATTTCCCAGCGGCCCTCTAATGAGCAGTTCTTC.